This TCR beta chain was sequenced during a study of regulatory T cells in long-lasting Graves disease. Study-level findings and limits: Accuracy was perhaps lowered by the small sample size. It was peripheral blood alone, not thyroid tissue, that was studied. Persistent Graves' patients showed less TCR diversity than newly diagnosed ones. Persistent cases favored TRBV28, TRBJ1-2 and TRBJ2-5.

Documented time point: persistent/refractory GD, antithyroid drugs over 5 years with positive TRAb. Isolated PBMC RNA provided the starting material for the TCR library. With 3 bases removed from V and 0 bases from J, the gap between germline ends came to 12 bases. This CDR3 is 17 amino acids long. Germline CDR1 MDHEN, CDR2 SYDVKM. Library construction for TCR beta used iRepertoire HTBI primers and Arm-PCR of CDR3 regions. TCRdb independently ran MiXCR on the multiplex PCR reads; one entry per CDR3 protein. The sample lists over 450,000 distinct CDR3 sequences, about 22% occurring once. Of note for this clonotype: The antigen is unknown.

The source material was peripheral blood mononuclear cells (PBMCs), sampled when the disease was refractory, from a patient treated with antithyroid drugs. The TCR originated in a female donor with Graves disease. The rearrangement joins TRBV28 to TRBJ2-6, with D possibly matching TRBD1 (5 bases). The CDR3 spells CASSLLMTASGANVLTF. In nucleotides, the CDR3 is TGTGCCAGCAGTTTGCTTATGACAGCCTCTGGGGCCAACGTCCTGACTTTC.